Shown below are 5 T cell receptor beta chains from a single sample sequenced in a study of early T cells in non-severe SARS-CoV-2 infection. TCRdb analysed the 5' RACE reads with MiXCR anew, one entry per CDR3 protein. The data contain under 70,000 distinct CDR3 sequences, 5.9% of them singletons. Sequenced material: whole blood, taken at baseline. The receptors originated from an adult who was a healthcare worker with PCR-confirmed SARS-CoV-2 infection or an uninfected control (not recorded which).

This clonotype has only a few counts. CDR3: CASSSLGVAGGGSGANVLTF. Written as DNA, the CDR3 is TGTGCCAGCAGTTCCCTCGGCGTGGCAGGGGGTGGCTCTGGGGCCAACGTCCTGACTTTC. The rearrangement links TRBV28 to TRBJ2-6, with TRBD1 matching over 7 bases. The V gene's germline CDR1 is MDHEN and CDR2 SYDVKM. Unmatched junction bases numbered 15, after V lost 4 bases and J lost 0 bases. The CDR3 is 20 residues long.

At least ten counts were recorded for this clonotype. The CDR3 here is CASSASGETQYF. CDR3 DNA: TGCGCCAGCAGCGCTTCAGGAGAGACCCAGTACTTC. The rearrangement joins TRBV5-1 to TRBJ2-5; D is unclear. This CDR3 has 12 amino acids. Germline-derived CDR1 and CDR2 are SGHRS and YFSETQ. Between the trimmed V and J ends, which lost 4 bases and 4 bases, there was a span of 8 bases.

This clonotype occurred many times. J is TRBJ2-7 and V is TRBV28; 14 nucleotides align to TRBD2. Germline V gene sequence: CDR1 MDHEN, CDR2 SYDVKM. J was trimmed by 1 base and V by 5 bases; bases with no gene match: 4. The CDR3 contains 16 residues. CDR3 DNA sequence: TGTGCCAGCAGTCTGGGACTAGCGGGAGCGTCCTACGAGCAGTACTTC. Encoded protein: CASSLGLAGASYEQYF.

The CDR3 spells CASSPDSLLTNQPQHF. Here the CDR3 DNA reads TGTGCCAGCAGTCCTGACAGCCTGCTGACAAATCAGCCCCAGCATTTT. V and J are TRBV2 and TRBJ1-5, with D tentatively TRBD1 (5 bases). Germline CDR1 reads SNHLY; CDR2 reads FYNNEI. The CDR3 contains 16 residues. V was pared by 5 bases and J by 4 bases, with 18 bases between.

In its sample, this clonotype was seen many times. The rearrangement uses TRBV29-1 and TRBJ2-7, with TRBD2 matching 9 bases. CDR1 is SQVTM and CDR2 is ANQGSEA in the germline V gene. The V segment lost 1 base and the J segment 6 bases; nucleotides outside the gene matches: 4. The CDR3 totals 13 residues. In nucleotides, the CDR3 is TGCAGCGTTGAAGGCGGGACTAGCCTCGAGCAGTACTTC. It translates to CSVEGGTSLEQYF.